This is a list of T cell receptor beta chains from one sample in a study of regulatory T cells in long-lasting Graves disease. TCRdb re-called the multiplex PCR reads through MiXCR, storing one row per CDR3 protein. This sample has approximately 690,000 distinct CDR3 sequences, with 25% to 30% found just once. Source: peripheral blood mononuclear cells (PBMCs), taken when the disease was refractory, from a patient treated with antithyroid drugs. Receptors originate from a female donor with Graves disease. Each CDR3 is given with its conserved first and last residue. Fields, in order: clone size, J gene, D gene, V gene, CDR3 protein, CDR3 DNA. A D gene is named only where the DNA matches it firmly. Rows give clone size only sometimes, using once, few, many, or a class for an expanded clone.

>few|TRBJ2-7|TRBD2|TRBV12-5
CASGLGAPGLAGAFYEQYF
TGTGCTAGTGGTTTGGGCGCTCCGGGACTAGCGGGAGCGTTCTACGAGCAGTACTTC
>-|TRBJ2-5|-|TRBV11-3
CASSLNNQETQYF
TGTGCCAGCAGCTTAAACAATCAAGAGACCCAGTACTTC
>few|TRBJ1-1|-|TRBV30
CAWGPNMNTEAFF
TGTGCCTGGGGACCGAATATGAACACTGAAGCTTTCTTT
>-|TRBJ1-1|-|TRBV10-3
CAISETQGTEAFF
TGTGCCATCAGTGAGACTCAGGGCACTGAAGCTTTCTTT
>-|TRBJ1-5|-|TRBV28
CASSPPQDSLQPQHF
TGTGCCAGCAGTCCACCCCAGGACAGTCTCCAGCCCCAGCATTTT
>many|TRBJ2-5|-|TRBV6-1
CASSRDPRETQYF
TGTGCCAGCAGTCGAGACCCACGGGAGACCCAGTACTTC
>many|TRBJ1-1|-|TRBV2
CASRAGVGSTEAFF
TGTGCCAGCAGAGCAGGGGTAGGAAGCACTGAAGCTTTCTTT
>-|TRBJ2-1|TRBD2|TRBV20-1
CSASSPLAGRISYNEQFF
TGCAGTGCTAGCTCCCCGCTAGCGGGACGGATCTCCTACAATGAGCAGTTCTTC
>-|TRBJ2-7|TRBD1|TRBV9
CASSISGTGPPYEQYF
TGTGCCAGCAGCATTTCCGGGACAGGACCTCCCTACGAGCAGTACTTC
>few|TRBJ1-3|-|TRBV19
CASSSFPSSGNTIYF
TGTGCCAGTAGTAGTTTCCCCAGCTCTGGAAACACCATATATTTT
>-|TRBJ2-1|TRBD1|TRBV24-1
CATSDPGTGVHEQFF
TGTGCCACCAGTGATCCTGGGACAGGGGTTCATGAGCAGTTCTTC
>-|TRBJ2-5|-|TRBV24-1
CATSDSGQGSRETQYF
TGTGCCACCAGTGATTCCGGGCAGGGAAGTCGAGAGACCCAGTACTTC
>-|TRBJ2-2|TRBD2|TRBV6-1
CASTGLGNTGELFF
TGTGCCAGCACCGGACTAGGAAACACCGGGGAGCTGTTTTTT
>many|TRBJ2-4|-|TRBV7-2
CASSPPEEAVAKNIQYF
TGTGCCAGCAGCCCACCAGAGGAAGCGGTAGCCAAAAACATTCAGTACTTC
>few|TRBJ1-5|-|TRBV19
CASSPGSRNQPQHF
TGTGCCAGTAGTCCCGGATCAAGGAATCAGCCCCAGCATTTT
>-|TRBJ2-7|-|TRBV29-1
CSVAEQYEQYF
TGCAGCGTTGCGGAGCAATACGAGCAGTACTTC
>-|TRBJ2-7|TRBD2|TRBV20-1
CSARTMSGSRYEQYF
TGCAGTGCTAGAACCATGAGCGGGAGTAGGTACGAGCAGTACTTC
>few|TRBJ2-7|-|TRBV5-5
CASSPGVRGSSYEQYF
TGTGCCAGCAGCCCGGGGGTGAGGGGCTCCTCCTACGAGCAGTACTTC
>-|TRBJ1-4|TRBD1|TRBV10-3
CATSGGTGSEKLFF
TGTGCCACCTCGGGGGGGACAGGGAGCGAAAAACTGTTTTTT
>-|TRBJ1-6|-|TRBV25-1
CASSDQGRGSPLHF
TGTGCCAGCAGTGATCAGGGTAGAGGTTCACCCCTCCACTTT
>-|TRBJ1-2|TRBD1|TRBV7-2
CASSLEQGTGYGYTF
TGTGCCAGCAGCTTGGAGCAAGGGACAGGCTATGGCTACACCTTC
>-|TRBJ2-2|-|TRBV29-1
CSVVNTGELFF
TGCAGCGTTGTTAACACCGGGGAGCTGTTTTTT
>few|TRBJ2-2|-|TRBV24-1
CATSGRGTAGELFF
TGTGCCACCAGTGGCCGGGGGACTGCCGGGGAGCTGTTTTTT
>many|TRBJ2-5|TRBD1|TRBV12-3/TRBV12-4
CASSSRTGGLETQYF
TGTGCCAGCAGTTCAAGGACAGGGGGCCTGGAGACCCAGTACTTC
>many|TRBJ1-2|-|TRBV3-1
CASSQARQVYGYTF
TGTGCCAGCAGCCAAGCAAGACAGGTCTATGGCTACACCTTC
>many|TRBJ1-5|-|TRBV28
CASSLGGGYSNQPQHF
TGTGCCAGCAGTTTAGGCGGGGGATATAGCAATCAGCCCCAGCATTTT
>many|TRBJ1-4|-|TRBV28
CASSSGGRNNEKLFF
TGTGCCAGCAGTTCGGGGGGGCGTAATAATGAAAAACTGTTTTTT
>few|TRBJ2-2|TRBD2|TRBV25-1
CASSPFLGRRELFF
TGTGCCAGCAGTCCCTTCCTCGGGAGGAGGGAGCTGTTTTTT
>-|TRBJ2-1|-|TRBV20-1
CSASSLRGMYNEQFF
TGCAGTGCTAGTTCCCTCCGGGGAATGTACAATGAGCAGTTCTTC
>-|TRBJ1-6|-|TRBV30
CAWSGRLESPLHF
TGTGCCTGGAGTGGTCGGCTCGAGTCACCCCTCCACTTT
>few|TRBJ1-1|TRBD1|TRBV25-1
CASRETGFDTEAFF
TGTGCCAGCAGAGAGACAGGGTTCGACACTGAAGCTTTCTTT
>-|TRBJ2-7|-|TRBV5-4
CASSFKTGMEQYF
TGTGCCAGCAGCTTTAAAACGGGTATGGAGCAGTACTTC
>few|TRBJ1-3|-|TRBV28
CASSPLRGLGNTIYF
TGTGCCAGCAGTCCTCTTCGGGGGCTTGGAAACACCATATATTTT
>-|TRBJ1-5|TRBD1|TRBV6-1
CASSYIQGDQPQHF
TGTGCCAGCAGTTACATACAGGGGGATCAGCCCCAGCATTTT
>many|TRBJ2-2|-|TRBV14
CASSINRVGTGELFF
TGTGCCAGCAGCATCAACCGGGTGGGCACCGGGGAGCTGTTTTTT
>many|TRBJ1-1|-|TRBV27
CASSFAGPNTEAFF
TGTGCCAGCAGTTTCGCCGGGCCAAACACTGAAGCTTTCTTT
>few|TRBJ1-2|-|TRBV6-5
CASSSQGGYTF
TGTGCCAGCAGTTCACAGGGTGGCTACACCTTC
>many|TRBJ2-7|-|TRBV12-3/TRBV12-4
CASKLSGPFYEQYF
TGTGCCAGCAAACTTAGCGGTCCTTTCTACGAGCAGTACTTC
>few|TRBJ2-7|-|TRBV27
CASGWTQDYEQYF
TGTGCCAGCGGGTGGACCCAAGACTACGAGCAGTACTTC
>many|TRBJ1-4|-|TRBV11-2
CASSFPLRETDRGEKLFF
TGTGCCAGCAGCTTCCCCCTTCGTGAGACCGACCGCGGTGAAAAACTGTTTTTT
>-|TRBJ1-2|TRBD1|TRBV10-2
CASSETLRDRGGYTF
TGCGCCAGCAGTGAGACCCTTAGGGACAGGGGCGGCTACACCTTC
>many|TRBJ2-5|-|TRBV6-1
CASSDGAKETQYF
TGTGCCAGCAGTGACGGAGCAAAAGAGACCCAGTACTTC
>-|TRBJ1-4|TRBD1|TRBV20-1
CSANRLTGGDEKLFF
TGCAGTGCTAACCGCCTGACAGGGGGCGATGAAAAACTGTTTTTT
>-|TRBJ2-7|-|TRBV6-2/TRBV6-3
CASSDPPGRGYEQYF
TGTGCCAGCAGTGACCCCCCGGGACGCGGGTACGAGCAGTACTTC
>-|TRBJ1-5|TRBD1|TRBV3-1
CASSQWTGAFNQPQHF
TGTGCCAGCAGCCAATGGACAGGGGCTTTCAATCAGCCCCAGCATTTT
>-|TRBJ1-3|-|TRBV28
CASSLRLTYSGNTIYF
TGTGCCAGCAGTTTACGGTTGACCTACTCTGGAAACACCATATATTTT
>few|TRBJ2-5|TRBD1|TRBV11-2
CASSYKTGEVWETQYF
TGTGCCAGCAGTTATAAGACAGGGGAAGTATGGGAGACCCAGTACTTC
>few|TRBJ2-7|-|TRBV12-3/TRBV12-4
CASSPTTIYEQYF
TGTGCCAGCAGCCCGACCACAATCTACGAGCAGTACTTC
>many|TRBJ2-5|-|TRBV2
CASSDVSPLEKTQYF
TGTGCCAGCAGTGATGTCAGCCCGCTGGAGAAGACCCAGTACTTC
>-|TRBJ1-6|-|TRBV28
CAIQGFGSSPLHF
TGTGCCATCCAGGGGTTCGGTAGTTCACCCCTCCACTTT
>few|TRBJ2-1|-|TRBV7-3
CASSLAHVGGNEQFF
TGTGCCAGCAGCTTAGCGCACGTAGGGGGCAATGAGCAGTTCTTC
>few|TRBJ2-7|TRBD2|TRBV6-5
CASSYWEGAYEQYF
TGTGCCAGCAGTTACTGGGAGGGAGCCTACGAGCAGTACTTC
>-|TRBJ2-7|TRBD1|TRBV20-1
CSARGQVDYEQYF
TGCAGTGCAAGGGGGCAGGTCGACTACGAGCAGTACTTC
>few|TRBJ1-1|-|TRBV11-2
CASSPSFF
TGTGCCAGCAGCCCCTCTTTCTTT
>-|TRBJ2-5|TRBD2|TRBV20-1
CSAPPWGAGGETQYF
TGCAGTGCCCCCCCCTGGGGGGCGGGAGGCGAGACCCAGTACTTC